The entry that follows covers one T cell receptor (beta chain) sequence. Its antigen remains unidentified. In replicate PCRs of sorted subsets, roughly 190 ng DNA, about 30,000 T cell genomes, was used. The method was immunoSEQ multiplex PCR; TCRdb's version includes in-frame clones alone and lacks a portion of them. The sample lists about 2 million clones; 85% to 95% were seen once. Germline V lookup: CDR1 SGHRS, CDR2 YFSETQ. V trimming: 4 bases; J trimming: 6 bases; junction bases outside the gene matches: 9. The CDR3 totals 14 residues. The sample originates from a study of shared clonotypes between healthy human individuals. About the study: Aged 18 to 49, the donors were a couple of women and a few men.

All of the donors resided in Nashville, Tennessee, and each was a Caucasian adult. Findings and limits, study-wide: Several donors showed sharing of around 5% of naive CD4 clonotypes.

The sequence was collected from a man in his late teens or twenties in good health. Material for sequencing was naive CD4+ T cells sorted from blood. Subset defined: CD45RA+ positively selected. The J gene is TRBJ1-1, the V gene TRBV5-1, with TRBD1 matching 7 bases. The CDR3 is CASSPGGFKAEAFF. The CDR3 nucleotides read TGCGCCAGCAGCCCAGGGGGTTTCAAAGCTGAAGCTTTCTTT.